The T cell receptor beta chain described here comes from a study of T cells after yellow fever vaccination. Study-level points and caveats: Contaminating bulk clonotypes could be abundant in FACS-sorted repertoires.

Germline V gives CDR1 DFQATT, CDR2 SNEGSKA (reference sequence). Losses at the gene ends were 0 bases for V and 7 bases for J; bases not matched to a gene: 7. This CDR3 has 15 residues. TCRdb redid the calling of the 5' RACE reads with MiXCR, one entry per CDR3 protein. Among 300,000 to 350,000 distinct CDR3 sequences, 3% to 4.5% were seen once, and the ten largest hold roughly 24%. As for this clonotype: Its antigen remains unknown.

V usage is TRBV20-1 and J usage is TRBJ1-4; 8 bases fit TRBD1. The TCR comes from a man between 18 and 29 years old who received the YFV17D yellow fever vaccine. This material consisted of PBMCs, taken 5 days after the yellow fever booster vaccination. This CDR3 reads CSARDRGQGGEKLFF. The CDR3 nucleotides read TGCAGTGCTAGAGATAGAGGACAGGGAGGTGAAAAACTGTTTTTT.